The rows below give T cell receptor beta chains drawn from one sample of a study of T cells after yellow fever vaccination. MiXCR, applied by TCRdb to the 5' RACE reads, yields one record per CDR3 protein. The repertoire has just over 300,000 distinct CDR3 sequences, around 3.6% of them found once; the top ten carry around 24%. Sequencing used PBMCs, obtained on the day of the yellow fever booster vaccination. All receptors come from a man aged 18 to 30 who received the YFV17D yellow fever vaccine. Each CDR3 is given with its conserved first and last residue. D genes are given only for firm matches. Rows may omit the clone size; those that give it use once, few, many or a size class.

>TRBV28|TRBJ2-5|many|NA
TGTGCCAGCAGTTTACCCGGGAAAGGGACCCAGTACTTC
CASSLPGKGTQYF
>TRBV29-1|TRBJ2-7|NA|TRBD1
TGCAGCGTACTAGGGGACAGGGGCCTCGAGCAGTACTTC
CSVLGDRGLEQYF
>TRBV6-5|TRBJ2-4|many|TRBD1
TGTGCCGCCGGGACAGGGGACATTCAGTACTTC
CAAGTGDIQYF
>TRBV7-9|TRBJ2-1|many|NA
TGTGCCAGCAGCTTAGCGCGGGGTGAGCAGTTCTTC
CASSLARGEQFF
>TRBV28|TRBJ1-3|many|NA
TGTGCCAGCAGTTTGGGCATGGCTTCTGGAAACACCATATATTTT
CASSLGMASGNTIYF
>TRBV12-3/TRBV12-4|TRBJ2-5|NA|TRBD2
TGTGCCAGCAGTTCGGGACTAGCGGGGTTGGAGACCCAGTACTTC
CASSSGLAGLETQYF
>TRBV4-3|TRBJ1-6|few|NA
TGCGCCAGCAGCCAGGACGGGACGGCGAAAGGTCGGATTTCACCCCTCCACTTT
CASSQDGTAKGRISPLHF
>TRBV4-1|TRBJ2-5|few|NA
TGCGCCACCTCCCTGCTAATCCAAGAGACCCAGTACTTC
CATSLLIQETQYF
>TRBV5-1|TRBJ1-1|many|NA
TGCGCCAGCAGCTTGGACCCGAACACTGAAGCTTTCTTT
CASSLDPNTEAFF
>TRBV5-1|TRBJ2-3|many|TRBD1
TGCGCCAGCAGCTGGGACAGGGCCGGCACAGATACGCAGTATTTT
CASSWDRAGTDTQYF
>TRBV12-3/TRBV12-4|TRBJ1-4|many|TRBD1
TGTGCCAGCAGTCCGGGACAGGGTGCGAAAGAAAAACTGTTTTTT
CASSPGQGAKEKLFF
>TRBV7-6|TRBJ1-3|few|TRBD1
TGTGCCAGCAGCGCCGAACAGGGGTATGGAGGAAACACCATATATTTT
CASSAEQGYGGNTIYF
>TRBV19|TRBJ2-7|few|NA
TGTGCCAGTACTGGGGGGCCTGGGAGAACCTACGAGCAGTACTTC
CASTGGPGRTYEQYF
>TRBV7-2|TRBJ1-5|many|NA
TGTGCCAGCAGCTTAAACAGGGACCAGCCCCAGCATTTT
CASSLNRDQPQHF
>TRBV3-2|TRBJ2-1|many|NA
TGTGCCAGCAGCCGATTGGGACCCCGTAAATGGCAGTTCTTC
CASSRLGPRKWQFF
>TRBV7-9|TRBJ1-1|NA|NA
TGTGCCAGCAGCTACGAGGGACAGAACACTGAAGCTTTCTTT
CASSYEGQNTEAFF
>TRBV4-1|TRBJ2-5|many|TRBD2
TGCGCCAGCAGCCAAGAATATAACGGGGGGCAAGAGACCCAGTACTTC
CASSQEYNGGQETQYF
>TRBV19|TRBJ2-7|NA|TRBD2
TGTGCCAGTAGTACTACTAGCGGGCCGGCGAGCGAGCAGTACTTC
CASSTTSGPASEQYF
>TRBV4-2|TRBJ2-5|NA|NA
TGTGCCAGCAGCCCATCCACCGGGACCCAAGGGGGTTTAGAGACCCAGTACTTC
CASSPSTGTQGGLETQYF
>TRBV18|TRBJ1-4|few|NA
TGTGCCAGCTCACCGAGCACACAGGGCGCTAATGAAAAACTGTTTTTT
CASSPSTQGANEKLFF
>TRBV29-1|TRBJ2-2|many|TRBD1
TGCAGCGTTAGCCCACACAGGGGGAGCCCAAACACCGGGGAGCTGTTTTTT
CSVSPHRGSPNTGELFF
>TRBV7-6|TRBJ2-1|few|NA
TGTGCCAGCAGCTTTACTGCTATGGGTAACGATGAGCAGTTCTTC
CASSFTAMGNDEQFF
>TRBV5-6|TRBJ1-1|many|NA
TGTGCCAGCAGCACAAGGGAGGTTGCAGCTGAAGCTTTCTTT
CASSTREVAAEAFF
>TRBV28|TRBJ2-1|few|TRBD2
TGTGCCAGCAGTTTACTAGCGGGGGAAAGCGAGCAGTTCTTC
CASSLLAGESEQFF
>TRBV2|TRBJ1-1|few|NA
TGTGCCAGCAGTGAAGAGTCTCGGACACCGAACACTGAAGCTTTCTTT
CASSEESRTPNTEAFF
>TRBV5-1|TRBJ2-4|NA|TRBD1
TGCGCCAGCAGCTTAGGGACAGGGGAGGACATTCAGTACTTC
CASSLGTGEDIQYF
>TRBV24-1|TRBJ1-6|few|NA
TGTGCCACCAGTGGTCCTATGACCTCGGGGTCAAATTCACCCCTCCACTTT
CATSGPMTSGSNSPLHF
>TRBV4-1|TRBJ2-1|few|NA
TGCGCCAGCAGCCAAGTTGTAGCGCCCTACAATGAGCAGTTCTTC
CASSQVVAPYNEQFF
>TRBV29-1|TRBJ2-3|many|NA
TGCAGCGTTAACGTGGGGAGCACAGATACGCAGTATTTT
CSVNVGSTDTQYF
>TRBV6-6|TRBJ2-1|many|NA
TGTGCCAGCAGCGGGACACCCCACAATGAGCAGTTCTTC
CASSGTPHNEQFF
>TRBV11-2|TRBJ2-3|many|TRBD2
TGTGCCAGCAGCTTTTGGGGGGGGGCAGATACGCAGTATTTT
CASSFWGGADTQYF
>TRBV20-1|TRBJ2-1|many|NA
TGCAGTGCTAGAGAGGGCCCCTCCTCCTACAATGAGCAGTTCTTC
CSAREGPSSYNEQFF
>TRBV4-2|TRBJ2-5|few|NA
TGTGCCAGCAGCCCGCGGGTCTTCGCGCGAGGGACCCAGTACTTC
CASSPRVFARGTQYF
>TRBV7-9|TRBJ2-4|many|TRBD2
TGTGCCAGCAGAGTCAGCGGGGGCAAAAACATTCAGTACTTC
CASRVSGGKNIQYF
>TRBV19|TRBJ2-1|few|NA
TGTGCCAGTAGTATAGCGTGGGGAGGTGAGCAGTTCTTC
CASSIAWGGEQFF
>TRBV7-8|TRBJ2-2|many|NA
TGTGCCAGCAGCTCCCCCCCCGGGACGGCTATCGACACCGGGGAGCTGTTTTTT
CASSSPPGTAIDTGELFF
>TRBV7-9|TRBJ2-6|many|TRBD1
TGTGCCAGCAGCCCTACAGGGGTCGGGGCCAACGTCCTGACTTTC
CASSPTGVGANVLTF
>TRBV27|TRBJ2-3|many|NA
TGTGCCAGCAGTTCCCCCCCAGATACGCAGTATTTT
CASSSPPDTQYF
>TRBV28|TRBJ2-5|many|TRBD2
TGTGCCAGCAGTTTAAGCCTACGGGGGGGCCGGCTGACCCAGTACTTC
CASSLSLRGGRLTQYF
>TRBV6-2/TRBV6-3|TRBJ2-1|few|NA
TGTGCCAGCAGTTACTCAATCGGGCCAACCAATGAGCAGTTCTTC
CASSYSIGPTNEQFF
>TRBV5-4|TRBJ2-5|many|NA
TGTGCCAGCAGCTCCGCACAGGGAGGAGAGACCCAGTACTTC
CASSSAQGGETQYF
>TRBV20-1|TRBJ2-3|many|NA
TGCAGTGCTCCGGACCTGACAGATACGCAGTATTTT
CSAPDLTDTQYF
>TRBV19|TRBJ2-1|NA|NA
TGTGCCAGTAGTATAGAGCGGGGCCTGGACAATGAGCAGTTCTTC
CASSIERGLDNEQFF
>TRBV19|TRBJ1-3|NA|TRBD1
TGTGCCGCCCGGTCGGACAGGGGGCGAAACACCATATATTTT
CAARSDRGRNTIYF
>TRBV5-1|TRBJ2-2|many|NA
TGCGCCAGCAGCGCGTTAGAGGGGGCCGGGGAGCTGTTTTTT
CASSALEGAGELFF
>TRBV7-2|TRBJ2-2|NA|NA
TGTGCCAGCAGCTTAAGCCGGGTAAACACCGGGGAGCTGTTTTTT
CASSLSRVNTGELFF
>TRBV20-1|TRBJ2-5|NA|NA
TGCAGTGCTAGCCGGGACGTCAGAGAGACCCAGTACTTC
CSASRDVRETQYF
>TRBV24-1|TRBJ2-2|many|NA
TGTGCCACCAGTGATTTGCTGGACACCGGGGAGCTGTTTTTT
CATSDLLDTGELFF
>TRBV15|TRBJ1-5|few|NA
TGTGCCACCAGCAGTCGGGATCATCAGCCCCAGCATTTT
CATSSRDHQPQHF
>TRBV5-4|TRBJ2-5|NA|NA
TGTGCCAGCAGTCCCCTGGGCGGACTCCAAGAGACCCAGTACTTC
CASSPLGGLQETQYF
>TRBV15|TRBJ2-3|NA|NA
TGTGCCACTCGAAAGGGGGGGACTTCCACAGATACGCAGTATTTT
CATRKGGTSTDTQYF
>TRBV12-3/TRBV12-4|TRBJ1-1|NA|NA
TGTGCCAGCAGTTTCTTAGGGTTCAACACTGAAGCTTTCTTT
CASSFLGFNTEAFF
>TRBV5-1|TRBJ1-5|NA|NA
TGCGCCAGCAGCTTGGAAGGCTCTGGGAATCAGCCCCAGCATTTT
CASSLEGSGNQPQHF
>TRBV6-1|TRBJ1-4|NA|TRBD1
TGTGCCAGCACGAGGCAGGGGGTTGAAAAACTGTTTTTT
CASTRQGVEKLFF
>TRBV5-6|TRBJ2-3|NA|NA
TGTGCCAGCACCGTAACAGATACGCAGTATTTT
CASTVTDTQYF
>TRBV12-3/TRBV12-4|TRBJ2-5|many|NA
TGTGCCAGCAGTCCCCCGGGGTTACAAGAGACCCAGTACTTC
CASSPPGLQETQYF
>TRBV5-1|TRBJ2-1|many|TRBD1
TGCGCCAGCAGCTTGGGGGGACAGCCGCCGCAGTTCTTC
CASSLGGQPPQFF